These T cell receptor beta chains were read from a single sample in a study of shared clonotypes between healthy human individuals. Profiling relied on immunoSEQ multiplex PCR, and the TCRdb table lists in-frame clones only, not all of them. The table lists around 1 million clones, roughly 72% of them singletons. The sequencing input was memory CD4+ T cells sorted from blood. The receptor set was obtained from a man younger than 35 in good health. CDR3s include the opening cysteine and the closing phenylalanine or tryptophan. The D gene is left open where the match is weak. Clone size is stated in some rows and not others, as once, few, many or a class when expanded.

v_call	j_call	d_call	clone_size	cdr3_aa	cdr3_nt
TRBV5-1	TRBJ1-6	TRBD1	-	CASSKGDSGTNSPLHF	TGCGCCAGCAGCAAGGGGGACAGCGGGACTAATTCACCCCTCCACTTT
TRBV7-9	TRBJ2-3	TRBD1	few	CASSLGDRGGETQYF	TGTGCCAGCAGCTTAGGGGACAGGGGTGGAGAAACGCAGTATTTT
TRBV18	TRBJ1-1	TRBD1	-	CASSPRESGGTEAFF	TGTGCCAGCTCACCACGGGAGTCAGGGGGCACTGAAGCTTTCTTT
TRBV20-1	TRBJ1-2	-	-	CSARDYSGYTF	TGCAGTGCTAGAGATTATAGCGGCTACACCTTC
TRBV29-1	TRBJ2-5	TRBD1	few	CSVGPGQTLQETQYF	TGCAGCGTTGGACCGGGACAGACTTTACAAGAGACCCAGTACTTC
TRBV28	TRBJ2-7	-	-	CASSSTIWGAVMNEQYF	TGTGCCAGCAGTTCTACAATCTGGGGTGCGGTGATGAACGAGCAGTACTTC
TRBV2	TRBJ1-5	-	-	CASGAGWNQPQHF	TGTGCCAGCGGCGCAGGGTGGAATCAGCCCCAGCATTTT
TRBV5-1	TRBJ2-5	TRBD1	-	CASSLVGTGAETQYF	TGCGCCAGCAGCTTGGTTGGGACAGGGGCGGAGACCCAGTACTTC
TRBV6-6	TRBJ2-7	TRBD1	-	CASSPGTVLSYEQYF	TGTGCCAGCAGTCCCGGGACAGTCCTCTCCTACGAGCAGTACTTC
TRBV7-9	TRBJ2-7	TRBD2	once	CASSPKLAGVAEQYF	TGTGCCAGCAGCCCGAAACTAGCGGGAGTCGCCGAGCAGTACTTC
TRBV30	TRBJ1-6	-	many	CAWSVNHSPLHF	TGTGCCTGGAGTGTAAATCATTCACCCCTCCACTTT
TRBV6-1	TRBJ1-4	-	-	CASSASGLGEKLFF	TGTGCCAGCAGTGCATCAGGGCTAGGCGAAAAACTGTTTTTT
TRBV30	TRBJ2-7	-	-	CAWGEAYEQYF	TGTGCCTGGGGGGAAGCCTACGAGCAGTACTTC
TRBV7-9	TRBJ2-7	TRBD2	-	CASSTGGIWNEQYF	TGTGCCAGCAGCACGGGGGGAATTTGGAACGAGCAGTACTTC
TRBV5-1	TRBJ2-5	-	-	CASSLGYPRETQYF	TGCGCCAGCAGCTTGGGGTACCCCCGGGAGACCCAGTACTTC
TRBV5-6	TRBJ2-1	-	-	CASSLLGRDGGNEQFF	TGTGCCAGCAGCTTGTTGGGGCGGGATGGCGGCAATGAGCAGTTCTTC
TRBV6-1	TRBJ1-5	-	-	CATKVGVGNQPQHF	TGTGCCACTAAGGTCGGGGTCGGCAATCAGCCCCAGCATTTT
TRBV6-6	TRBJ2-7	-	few	CASSPTSTYEQYF	TGTGCCAGCAGCCCTACTAGTACCTACGAGCAGTACTTC
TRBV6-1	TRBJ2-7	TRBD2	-	CASSGLAGAYEQYF	TGTGCCTCTTCGGGACTAGCGGGGGCCTACGAGCAGTACTTC
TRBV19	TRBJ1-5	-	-	CASSMGRDGQPQHF	TGTGCCAGTAGTATGGGCAGGGATGGTCAGCCCCAGCATTTT
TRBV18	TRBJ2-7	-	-	CASSPGGRNSYEQYF	TGTGCCAGCTCACCAGGGGGCAGGAACTCCTACGAGCAGTACTTC
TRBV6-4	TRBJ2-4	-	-	CAKDRLAKNIQYF	TGTGCCAAGGACAGACTAGCCAAAAACATTCAGTACTTC
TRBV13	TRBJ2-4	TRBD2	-	CASSLRGAGGINIQYF	TGTGCCAGCAGCTTACGGGGAGCGGGGGGCATAAACATTCAGTACTTC
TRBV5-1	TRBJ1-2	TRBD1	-	CASSFGDSYYGYTF	TGCGCCAGCAGCTTCGGGGACAGCTACTATGGCTACACCTTC
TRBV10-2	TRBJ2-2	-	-	CASRGTVTGELFF	TGCGCCAGCAGGGGGACGGTCACCGGGGAGCTGTTTTTT
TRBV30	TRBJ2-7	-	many	CAWGWGTSYEQYF	TGTGCCTGGGGCTGGGGGACCTCCTACGAGCAGTACTTC
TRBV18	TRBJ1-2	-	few	CASSPGNVYGYTF	TGTGCCAGCTCACCAGGGAACGTCTATGGCTACACCTTC
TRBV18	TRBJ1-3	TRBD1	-	CASSPTGASGNTIYF	TGTGCCAGCTCGCCGACAGGGGCCTCTGGAAACACCATATATTTT
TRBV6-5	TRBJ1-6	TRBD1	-	CASRTGLGNSPLHF	TGTGCCAGCAGGACAGGGTTGGGGAATTCACCCCTCCACTTT
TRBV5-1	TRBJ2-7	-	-	CASSLGGSDRQYF	TGCGCCAGCAGCTTGGGGGGTTCGGACCGGCAGTACTTC
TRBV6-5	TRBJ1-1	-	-	CASSYGVLNTEAFF	TGTGCCAGCAGTTACGGGGTTCTGAACACTGAAGCTTTCTTT
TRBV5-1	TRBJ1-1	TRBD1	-	CASSPNPDRGTEAFF	TGCGCCAGCAGCCCAAACCCCGACAGGGGCACTGAAGCTTTCTTT
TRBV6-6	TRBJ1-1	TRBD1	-	CASRRTQGEVAPEAFF	TGTGCCAGCAGACGAACACAGGGGGAGGTGGCGCCTGAAGCTTTCTTT
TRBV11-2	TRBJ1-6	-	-	CASSSLPPNSPLHF	TGTGCCAGCAGCTCCCTACCCCCAAATTCACCCCTCCACTTT
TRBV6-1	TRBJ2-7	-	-	CATNLGQFNNYEQYF	TGTGCCACAAACCTGGGACAATTCAACAACTACGAGCAGTACTTC
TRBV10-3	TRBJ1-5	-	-	CAISEAGVQPQHF	TGTGCCATCAGTGAGGCAGGGGTTCAGCCCCAGCATTTT
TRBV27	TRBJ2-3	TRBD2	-	CASSSLAGGPKDTQYF	TGTGCCAGCAGTTCACTAGCGGGAGGGCCAAAAGATACGCAGTATTTT
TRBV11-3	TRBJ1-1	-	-	CASSLDLTGAAFF	TGTGCCAGCAGCTTAGATCTTACAGGCGCTGCTTTCTTT
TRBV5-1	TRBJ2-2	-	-	CASSYDQGLDGELFF	TGCGCCAGCAGCTACGACCAGGGTTTGGACGGGGAGCTGTTTTTT
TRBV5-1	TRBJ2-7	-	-	CASSLDREPYEQYF	TGCGCCAGCAGCTTGGACAGGGAACCGTACGAGCAGTACTTC
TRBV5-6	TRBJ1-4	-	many	CASSLGRGEKLFF	TGTGCCAGCAGCTTGGGGAGAGGTGAAAAACTGTTTTTT
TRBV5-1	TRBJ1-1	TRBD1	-	CASSIGQGGYTEAFF	TGCGCCAGCAGCATCGGACAGGGTGGTTACACTGAAGCTTTCTTT
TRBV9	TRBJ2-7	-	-	CASSVGSSYEQYF	TGTGCCAGCAGCGTCGGCAGCTCCTACGAGCAGTACTTC
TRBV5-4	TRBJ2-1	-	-	CASSLVLAAYNEQFF	TGTGCCAGCAGCTTGGTTCTAGCCGCCTACAATGAGCAGTTCTTC
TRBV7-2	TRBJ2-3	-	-	CASSLMGLGSDTQYF	TGTGCCAGCAGCTTAATGGGGCTTGGGTCAGATACGCAGTATTTT
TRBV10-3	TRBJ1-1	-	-	CAISVSSGTMNTEAFF	TGTGCCATCAGTGTTAGTTCGGGGACCATGAACACTGAAGCTTTCTTT
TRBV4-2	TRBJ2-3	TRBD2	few	CASSQDSTSGTDTQYF	TGTGCCAGCAGCCAAGATTCAACTAGCGGTACAGATACGCAGTATTTT
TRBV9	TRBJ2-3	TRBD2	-	CASSKGLDVTDTQYF	TGTGCCAGCAGCAAGGGACTAGACGTCACAGATACGCAGTATTTT
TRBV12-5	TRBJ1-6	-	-	CASGLDNSPLHF	TGTGCTAGTGGTTTGGATAATTCACCCCTCCACTTT
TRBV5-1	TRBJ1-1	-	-	CASSLAGGFTEAFF	TGCGCCAGCAGCTTGGCCGGGGGCTTCACTGAAGCTTTCTTT
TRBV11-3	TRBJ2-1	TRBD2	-	CASSLRGLAGENEQFF	TGTGCCAGCAGCTTAAGGGGCCTAGCGGGAGAAAATGAGCAGTTCTTC
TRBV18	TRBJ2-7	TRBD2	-	CASSLSSGRADQYEQYF	TGTGCCAGCTCACTTTCCAGCGGGAGGGCCGATCAGTACGAGCAGTACTTC
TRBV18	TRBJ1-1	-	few	CASSPDTGSRMNTEAFF	TGTGCCAGCTCACCCGATACAGGGAGTAGGATGAACACTGAAGCTTTCTTT
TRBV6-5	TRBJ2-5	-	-	CASSYSNGRAQETQYF	TGTGCCAGCAGTTACTCGAATGGACGCGCGCAAGAGACCCAGTACTTC